This TCR beta chain was captured by sequencing in a study of cytomegalovirus exposure and HLA in healthy donors. V shed 4 bases and J 9 bases; nucleotides not matched to a gene: 6. The germline gives CDR1 SGHRS, CDR2 YFSETQ. The CDR3 has 14 amino acids. The primer mix had 60 Vbeta and 13 Jbeta primers. Data came from immunoSEQ multiplex PCR; TCRdb stores just in-frame clones and leaves some out. The sample holds about 140,000 clones, around 77% seen once. A single count supports this clone. The chain is built from TRBV5-1 and TRBJ1-6, with 8 nucleotides matching TRBD1. The sample taken for sequencing was PBMCs. The TCR sequence derives from a man in his thirties or forties in good health and CMV-seronegative. The DNA for the CDR3 is TGCGCCAGCAGCCCGGACAGGGTTTCTTCACCCCTCCACTTT. This gives the protein CASSPDRVSSPLHF.